The T cell receptor beta chain described here comes from a study of T cells in women clearing cervical HPV infection. Regarding this clone: The read comes to an end 3 residues before the CDR3 does, leaving the germline J gene to fill in the end.

The CDR3 runs 12 residues. V was shortened by 4 bases and J by 5 bases, with 8 bases between the two germline ends. Looked up from germline, CDR1 is SQVTM and CDR2 is ANQGSEA. Some clones are missing from TCRdb's copy, which holds only in-frame ones; the method was immunoSEQ multiplex PCR. This table lists under 45,000 clones. Sequenced input: blood buffy coat. The gene calls are TRBV29-1 and TRBJ1-4; the D is unclear. The clonotype comes from a woman between 18 and 75 years old with a cervical HPV16 infection that either progressed to CIN3+ or cleared (not recorded which). The CDR3 sequence is CSVGLRNEKLFF. Incomplete CDR3 DNA: TGCAGCGTTGGACTGAGAAATGAAAAA.